These T cell receptor beta chains were read from a single sample in a study of T cell responses to AZD1222 COVID-19 vaccine. This table comes from immunoSEQ multiplex PCR, and its TCRdb copy is limited to in-frame clones, with some not included. The table shows around 130,000 clones, with around 90% occurring only once. This specimen was peripheral blood, taken on day 0 of AZD1222 vaccination. The origin of the receptors is an adult in good health. Both conserved end residues are part of each CDR3. D genes are given only for firm matches. Clone size appears in some rows only: once, few, many, or a class for an expanded clone.

CDR3 protein	CDR3 DNA	clone size	V gene	J gene	D gene
CASSRDFSNQPQHF	TGTGCCAGCAGTCGGGACTTTAGCAATCAGCCCCAGCATTTT	-	TRBV6-5	TRBJ1-5	-
CACTSPGVEAFF	TGTGCCTGCACGTCACCGGGAGTTGAAGCTTTCTTT	-	TRBV30	TRBJ1-1	-
CASSQDFSVPGELFF	TGCGCCAGCAGCCAAGATTTTAGCGTCCCCGGGGAGCTGTTTTTT	-	TRBV4-1	TRBJ2-2	-
CASSPTGGPYEQYF	TGTGCCAGCAGCCCGACAGGAGGCCCCTACGAGCAGTACTTC	-	TRBV9	TRBJ2-7	-
CASTTRRHYGYTF	TGTGCCAGCACAACGAGACGACACTATGGCTACACCTTC	-	TRBV12-3/TRBV12-4	TRBJ1-2	-
CASSQAGAGPGDTQYF	TGTGCCAGCAGCCAAGCGGGAGCGGGCCCTGGGGATACGCAGTATTTT	once	TRBV3-1/TRBV3-2	TRBJ2-3	-
CASSILGQWNGNTIYF	TGTGCCAGTAGTATTCTGGGACAATGGAATGGAAACACCATATATTTT	-	TRBV19	TRBJ1-3	-
CASSPAGALNTEAFF	TGTGCCAGCAGCCCGGCAGGGGCCCTGAACACTGAAGCTTTCTTT	-	TRBV11-3	TRBJ1-1	-
CASNKGLAGGRGYTDTQYF	TGTGCCAGTAACAAAGGACTAGCGGGGGGCCGAGGTTACACAGATACGCAGTATTTT	-	TRBV19	TRBJ2-3	TRBD2
CATQGPEGNQPQHF	TGTGCCACCCAGGGTCCTGAGGGCAATCAGCCCCAGCATTTT	once	TRBV24-1	TRBJ1-5	-
CASSQARGTGELFF	TGTGCCAGCAGCCAAGCCCGGGGCACCGGGGAGCTGTTTTTT	-	TRBV14	TRBJ2-2	-
CSASQRGNYGYTF	TGCAGTGCTAGTCAGAGAGGGAACTATGGCTACACCTTC	few	TRBV20-1	TRBJ1-2	-
CASSPWDRATYGYTF	TGTGCCAGTAGTCCTTGGGACAGGGCGACGTATGGCTACACCTTC	-	TRBV19	TRBJ1-2	TRBD1
CASSWGQGSNTEAFF	TGCGCCAGCAGCTGGGGACAGGGATCGAACACTGAAGCTTTCTTT	-	TRBV5-1	TRBJ1-1	TRBD1
CASSQRYDNEQFF	TGTGCCAGCAGTCAGAGGTACGACAATGAGCAGTTCTTC	-	TRBV2	TRBJ2-1	-
CASSQEIVGAGTGELFF	TGCGCCAGCAGCCAGGAGATAGTGGGGGCCGGCACCGGGGAGCTGTTTTTT	once	TRBV4-3	TRBJ2-2	-
CASSTTGLREKLFF	TGTGCCAGCTCAACGACAGGCTTGAGAGAAAAACTGTTTTTT	-	TRBV6-5	TRBJ1-4	-
CASSQDGVGSEQYF	TGTGCCAGCAGCCAAGATGGAGTGGGCTCCGAGCAGTACTTC	-	TRBV4-2	TRBJ2-7	-
CASSPTGALTGELFF	TGTGCCAGCAGCCCGACAGGGGCACTCACCGGGGAGCTGTTTTTT	-	TRBV27	TRBJ2-2	TRBD1
CAWSVPGQGFNQPQHF	TGTGCCTGGAGTGTACCGGGACAGGGGTTCAATCAGCCCCAGCATTTT	-	TRBV30	TRBJ1-5	TRBD1
CASSPGLANTEAFF	TGTGCCAGCTCACCCGGTTTGGCGAACACTGAAGCTTTCTTT	-	TRBV18	TRBJ1-1	-
CASSDDLGPYSNQPQHF	TGTGCCAGCAGTGATGATCTGGGGCCGTATAGCAATCAGCCCCAGCATTTT	-	TRBV6-1	TRBJ1-5	-